The clone carrying this T cell receptor (beta chain) has a handful of counts. Its target is not known. CDR3 length equals 14 residues. Trimming cost V 2 bases and J 5 bases, with 12 bases left between them. TCRdb reanalysed the 5' RACE reads using MiXCR and keeps one entry per CDR3 protein. The table shows about 810,000 distinct CDR3 sequences, with roughly an eighth occurring only once. These data come from a study of identical twins. Whole-study results and caveats: For zero-insertion analyses, partial confounding could come from invariant MAIT and iNKT cells. The more abundant beta clonotypes in cord blood had fewer insertions, and memory repertoires did not show this.

Every donor was a healthy Caucasian. This same sample was also part of a study on yellow fever vaccine responses in identical twins. That paper notes: Reports say the vaccine T cell response in twins looked partly convergent and partly personalized.

The sequencing input was PBMCs. The sequence was collected from a woman between 18 and 30 years old in good health. The genes are TRBV12-3 or TRBV12-4 and TRBJ2-5, with D maybe TRBD2 (5 bases). CDR3 loop: CASSLWETRETQYF. CDR3 coding DNA: TGTGCCAGCAGTTTATGGGAGACCCGCGAGACCCAGTACTTC.